One and the same sample provided the 24 T cell receptor beta chains below, sequenced in a study of CD8 T cells in Susac syndrome. Reverse transcription of roughly 0.45 to 1 ug RNA was carried out with random hexamers. From the immunoSEQ multiplex PCR reads, TCRdb called clonotypes with MiXCR, one entry per CDR3 protein. The table includes 85,000 to 130,000 distinct CDR3 sequences, around 94% detected once. The sequenced sample was CD8+ T cells from PBMCs. The source of these receptors is a human donor with Susac syndrome.

This sequence joins TRBV2 and TRBJ2-7; 7 nucleotides match TRBD1. In germline, CDR1 is SNHLY, CDR2 FYNNEI. The CDR3 spans 16 residues. The V gene end was trimmed by 8 bases and the J gene end by 0 bases; junction bases not matched to a gene: 13. Here the CDR3 reads CASRGNRDRSSYEQYF. The CDR3 nucleotides are TGTGCCAGCCGAGGTAACCGGGACAGAAGCTCCTACGAGCAGTACTTC.

This clonotype appeared a single time. The chain uses TRBV2 and TRBJ2-5; a weak D match, TRBD1 (6 bases). The V and J ends lost 0 bases and 5 bases respectively, with 10 bases between them. Per germline, CDR1 SNHLY and CDR2 FYNNEI. The CDR3 is 14 amino acids. DNA of the CDR3: TGTGCCAGCAGTGAAGCGCTGAGGGGGGAGACCCAGTACTTC. Translated: CASSEALRGETQYF.

The CDR3, as DNA: TGTGCCAGCAAATACACAGGGGGCGCGGGTGAAAAACTGTTTTTT. It yields the protein CASKYTGGAGEKLFF. The chain combines TRBV11-2 with TRBJ1-4; 9 positions match TRBD1. The V gene's germline CDR1 is SGHAT and CDR2 FQNNGV. V shed 7 bases, J shed 7 bases, and the junction held 10 bases outside the gene matches. CDR3 length equals 15 residues.

The rearrangement joins TRBV9 to TRBJ2-5, with D possibly matching TRBD2 (7 bases). The CDR3 loop spans 15 amino acids. Germline V gives CDR1 SGDLS, CDR2 YYNGEE. Trimming left V 5 bases short and J 1 base short, with 15 bases between. CDR3 nucleotides: TGTGCCAGCAGTACTGGGGGGGCTACCCAAGAGACCCAGTACTTC. Amino acids: CASSTGGATQETQYF.

This CDR3 reads CASSSPVPSHTEAFF. CDR3 DNA sequence: TGTGCCAGCAGCTCTCCCGTTCCCTCCCACACTGAAGCTTTCTTT. The rearrangement uses TRBV7-9 and TRBJ1-1; D gene uncertain. Trimming pared 4 bases from V and 3 bases from J, leaving 15 bases between. Germline assignment: CDR1 SEHNR and CDR2 FQNEAQ (reference sequence). The CDR3 has 15 amino acids.

This clonotype was seen a single time. The rearrangement joins TRBV2 to TRBJ2-5; unclear D gene. Trimming took 2 bases from V and 0 from J, leaving 10 bases between them. CDR1 is SNHLY, CDR2 FYNNEI, per germline. CDR3 length equals 15 residues. This chain's CDR3 is CASSEIGLDQETQYF. The CDR3 DNA is TGTGCCAGCAGTGAAATTGGGCTAGACCAAGAGACCCAGTACTTC.

The genes are TRBV11-3 and TRBJ2-7; TRBD2 matches at 9 bases. Germline V gene sequence: CDR1 SGHNT, CDR2 YENEEA. The ends lost 5 bases at V and 2 bases at J; junction bases unmatched: 1. This CDR3 is 13 amino acids long. The CDR3 DNA reads as TGTGCCAGCAGCGAGCGGGGGGCCTACGAGCAGTACTTC. It translates to CASSERGAYEQYF.

The chain combines TRBV13 with TRBJ1-1; possibly TRBD1 for D (5 bases). Germline V gene lookup returns CDR1 PRHDT and CDR2 FYEKMQ (reference sequence). The germline V and J ends were trimmed by 1 base and 3 bases, with 12 bases remaining between them. This CDR3 region has 15 residues. CDR3 residues: CASSLERQSDTEAFF. CDR3 DNA: TGTGCCAGCAGCTTAGAGAGACAGAGCGACACTGAAGCTTTCTTT. The full variable domain, in which reference TRBV13 and TRBJ1-1 provide the parts outside the CDR3, is AAGVIQSPRHLIKEKRETATLKCYPIPRHDTVYWYQQGPGQDPQFLISFYEKMQSDKGSIPDRFSAQQFSDYHSELNMSSLELGDSALYFCASSLERQSDTEAFFGQGTRLTVV.

The chain links TRBV7-9 to TRBJ1-5; TRBD1 matches at 8 bases. V lost 4 bases, J lost 3 bases, and 5 bases stayed unmatched. This CDR3 region has 15 residues. Germline CDR1 is SEHNR and CDR2 is FQNEAQ (reference sequence). The CDR3 nucleotides are TGTGCCAGCAGCTCGACAGGGGCGTTCAATCAGCCCCAGCATTTT. Amino acids: CASSSTGAFNQPQHF.

This clonotype was detected only once. This sequence joins TRBV2 and TRBJ2-5; the match to TRBD2 covers 7 bases. Germline CDR1 is SNHLY and CDR2 is FYNNEI. The CDR3 is made up of 14 amino acids. With 8 bases clipped from V and 3 bases from J, the junction kept 9 bases outside the gene matches. CDR3 loop: CASPGRGSEETQYF. The CDR3 DNA is TGTGCCAGCCCGGGGAGGGGTTCAGAAGAGACCCAGTACTTC.

Here the CDR3 reads CASSFQRGMFETQYF. DNA of the CDR3: TGTGCCAGCAGCTTCCAGCGGGGGATGTTCGAGACCCAGTACTTC. The V call is TRBV7-6, the J call TRBJ2-5; 8 bases match TRBD2. Germline V gives CDR1 SGHVS, CDR2 FNYEAQ. After removal of 3 bases from V and 5 bases from J, the junction contained 8 bases not matched to a gene. CDR3 length equals 15 residues.

The chain links TRBV12-3 or TRBV12-4 to TRBJ1-2, with TRBD1 identical over 10 bases. The CDR3 sequence is 12 residues long. Trimming took 8 bases from V and 6 from J; bases not matched to a gene: 3. The CDR3 sequence is CASGQGGDGYTF. CDR3 DNA: TGTGCCAGCGGACAGGGGGGGGATGGCTACACCTTC.

The J gene is TRBJ1-1, the V gene TRBV13; possibly TRBD1 for D (5 bases). Germline V CDR1 and CDR2: PRHDT, FYEKMQ (reference sequence). The CDR3 has 12 amino acids. V was shortened by 8 bases and J by 4 bases, with 11 bases between the two germline ends. This CDR3 is CASGGASTEAFF. The CDR3 DNA reads TGTGCCAGCGGTGGGGCGTCCACTGAAGCTTTCTTT. The entire variable domain, with the rest obtained from reference TRBV13 and TRBJ1-1, is as follows: AAGVIQSPRHLIKEKRETATLKCYPIPRHDTVYWYQQGPGQDPQFLISFYEKMQSDKGSIPDRFSAQQFSDYHSELNMSSLELGDSALYFCASGGASTEAFFGQGTRLTVV.

The chain employs TRBV29-1 and TRBJ2-7, with D unclear. CDR1 and CDR2 (germline): SQVTM, ANQGSEA. The CDR3 covers 11 residues. Between the trimmed V and J ends, which lost 4 bases and 0 bases, there was a span of 4 bases. The CDR3 nucleotides are TGCAGCGTTGTTATCTCCTACGAGCAGTACTTC. Encoded protein: CSVVISYEQYF.

This clonotype was recorded a few times. The chain uses TRBV9 and TRBJ2-2; D not resolved. This CDR3 is 13 amino acids long. CDR1 is SGDLS, CDR2 YYNGEE, per germline. Between the trimmed V and J ends, which lost 7 bases and 0 bases, there was a span of 7 bases. In nucleotides, the CDR3 is TGTGCCAGCGGTGGCGCGAACACCGGGGAGCTGTTTTTT. Protein sequence: CASGGANTGELFF.

The chain carries TRBV9 and TRBJ1-2; D is uncertain. CDR3 length: 12 residues. CDR1 and CDR2 from the germline V gene are SGDLS and YYNGEE. Trimming removed 3 bases from V and 8 bases from J, with 11 bases in between. This chain's CDR3 is CASSASGGGYTF. The CDR3 nucleotides are TGTGCCAGCAGCGCCTCGGGAGGCGGCTACACCTTC.

The J gene is TRBJ1-1, the V gene TRBV21-1. TRBV21-1 is flagged as a pseudogene. This CDR3 has 11 residues. The CDR3 region has the DNA TGTGCCAGCAGGGCAGGGCGGGAAGCTTTCTTT. Residues: CASRAGREAFF.

The gene calls are TRBV12-5 and TRBJ2-4, with D tentatively TRBD1 or TRBD2 (6 bases each). Looked up from germline, CDR1 is LGHNT and CDR2 is FRNRAP. The CDR3 covers 15 residues. V was trimmed by 7 bases and J by 1 base, leaving 14 bases between them. The CDR3: CASAQEGEAKNIQYF. The CDR3 DNA sequence: TGTGCTAGTGCTCAGGAGGGGGAGGCCAAAAACATTCAGTACTTC. Combining the CDR3 with reference TRBV12-5 and TRBJ2-4 gives the whole variable domain DARVTQTPRHKVTEMGQEVTMRCQPILGHNTVFWYRQTMMQGLELLAYFRNRAPLDDSGMPKDRFSAEMPDATLATLKIQPSEPRDSAVYFCASAQEGEAKNIQYFGAGTRLSVL.

The rearrangement links TRBV12-5 to TRBJ2-2; a weak D match, TRBD1 (6 bases). Germline V gives CDR1 LGHNT, CDR2 FRNRAP. V lost 3 bases and J 6 bases, leaving 17 bases between the germline ends. CDR3 length equals 16 residues. CDR3 coding DNA: TGTGCTAGTGGTTTCCCGCCTGACAGGTGTGCCGGGGAGCTGTTTTTT. Amino acids: CASGFPPDRCAGELFF. The full variable domain, completed using reference TRBV12-5 and TRBJ2-2, is DARVTQTPRHKVTEMGQEVTMRCQPILGHNTVFWYRQTMMQGLELLAYFRNRAPLDDSGMPKDRFSAEMPDATLATLKIQPSEPRDSAVYFCASGFPPDRCAGELFFGEGSRLTVL.

V is TRBV23-1 and J is TRBJ1-1, with D tentatively TRBD1 (6 bases). TRBV23-1 is treated as an ORF (open reading frame) with a function not yet certain. The CDR3 has 16 residues. Trimming took off 0 bases at V and 3 bases at J, with 14 bases between the two ends. The CDR3 DNA reads as TGCGCCAGCAGTCAATCGGGGGGGGCTGGGGACACTGAAGCTTTCTTT. Residues: CASSQSGGAGDTEAFF.

This clonotype occurred a few times. CDR3 in DNA: TGTGCCAGCAGCAGTACCGGGACCGAGGATGAGCAGTTCTTC. It encodes CASSSTGTEDEQFF. The chain uses TRBV7-3 and TRBJ2-1, with D tentatively TRBD1 or TRBD2 (5 bases each). The CDR3 is 14 amino acids. Deletions cut 5 bases from V and 8 bases from J, with 16 bases between. Germline CDR1 is SGHTA and CDR2 is FQGTGA.

The J gene is TRBJ1-5, the V gene TRBV6-1; D not resolved. Germline V CDR1 and CDR2: MNHNS, SASEGT. V lost 3 bases and J lost 2, with 8 bases in between. CDR3 size: 14 residues. The CDR3 sequence is CASSEVGGNQPQHF. CDR3 in DNA: TGTGCCAGCAGTGAGGTTGGGGGCAATCAGCCCCAGCATTTT.

The rearrangement joins TRBV13 to TRBJ2-1, with D perhaps being TRBD1 or TRBD2 (5 bases each). V was trimmed by 5 bases and J by 6 bases, leaving 20 bases between them. Looked up from germline, CDR1 is PRHDT and CDR2 is FYEKMQ (reference sequence). The CDR3 is 16 amino acids. This CDR3 reads CASSPPPGPTPNEQFF. CDR3 in DNA: TGTGCCAGCAGCCCGCCCCCGGGACCAACTCCCAATGAGCAGTTCTTC.

The chain combines TRBV11-2 with TRBJ1-5; unclear D gene. The ends were cut back, 1 base at V and 2 bases at J, with 9 bases in the middle. The CDR3 covers 15 residues. Germline CDR1 and CDR2: SGHAT and FQNNGV. The chain's CDR3 is CASSLGPAGNQPQHF. In nucleotides, the CDR3 is TGTGCCAGCAGCTTAGGTCCGGCGGGCAATCAGCCCCAGCATTTT.